This T cell receptor (beta chain) derives from a study of blood T cell repertoires in COVID-19. Trimming cost V 4 bases and J 8 bases; bases outside gene matches: 7. This CDR3 spans 15 amino acids. Germline V gene data show CDR1 as KGHSH and CDR2 as LQKENI. Sequencing used immunoSEQ multiplex PCR; TCRdb keeps in-frame clones, though not all of them. The table has about 210,000 clones, 70% to 90% seen once; the top ten hold more than 4.5%. This TCR derives from a woman aged 40 to 49 with acute or convalescent COVID-19. The gene calls are TRBV18 and TRBJ1-6, with 8 bases lining up with TRBD1. Material: peripheral blood. The CDR3 here is CASSQGQAPDSPLHF. The CDR3 nucleotides are TGTGCCAGCTCACAGGGACAGGCACCCGATTCACCCCTCCACTTT.